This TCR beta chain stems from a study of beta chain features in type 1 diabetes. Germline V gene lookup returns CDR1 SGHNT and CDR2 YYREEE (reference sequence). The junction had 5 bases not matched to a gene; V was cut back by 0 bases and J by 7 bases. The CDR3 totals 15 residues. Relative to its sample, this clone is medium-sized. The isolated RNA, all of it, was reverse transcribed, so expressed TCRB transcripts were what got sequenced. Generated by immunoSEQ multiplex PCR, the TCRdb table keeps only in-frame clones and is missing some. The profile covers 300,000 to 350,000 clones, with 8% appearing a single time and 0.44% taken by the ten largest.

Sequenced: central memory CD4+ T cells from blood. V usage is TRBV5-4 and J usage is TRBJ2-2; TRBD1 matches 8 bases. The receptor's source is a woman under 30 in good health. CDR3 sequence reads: CASSLGQGKDGELFF. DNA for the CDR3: TGTGCCAGCAGCTTGGGACAGGGGAAGGACGGGGAGCTGTTTTTT.